Listed here are 11 T cell receptor beta chains from one sample, sequenced in a study of T cell changes during pregnancy in multiple sclerosis. Repertoires were generated with immunoSEQ multiplex PCR, while TCRdb's copy carries only in-frame clones and drops some. Of some 80,000 clones listed, about 95% are singletons. Sequencing was performed on peripheral blood, taken in the second trimester of pregnancy. The receptors originated from a female donor with multiple sclerosis, enrolled in a pregnancy study.

The CDR3 nucleotides are TGTGCCAGCAGCAAAGTCAGTGCTAGCGGGAGCATAGAGACCCAGTACTTC. This sequence encodes CASSKVSASGSIETQYF. This chain uses TRBV21-1 with TRBJ2-5; the D call TRBD2 from the table was never checked on the DNA. TRBV21-1 is shown as a pseudogene. This CDR3 spans 17 amino acids.

This rearrangement joins TRBV27 to TRBJ1-1; D remains ambiguous. V lost 3 bases and J lost 4, with 6 bases in between. From germline, CDR1 is MNHEY and CDR2 SMNVEV (reference sequence). CDR3 length: 12 residues. The CDR3 sequence is CASSFIGTEAFF. CDR3 in DNA: TGTGCCAGCAGTTTTATCGGCACTGAAGCTTTCTTT.

This clone was observed a handful of times. The V call is TRBV27, the J call TRBJ2-6; D not resolved. Per germline, CDR1 MNHEY and CDR2 SMNVEV (reference sequence). The CDR3 consists of 14 residues. Trimming pared 8 bases from V and 2 bases from J, leaving 10 bases between. In DNA form, the CDR3 reads TGTGCCAGCGGCCCTCGGGCTGGGGCCAACGTCCTGACTTTC. Translating it yields CASGPRAGANVLTF.

This clone appeared a single time. The chain combines TRBV11-2 with TRBJ1-1; possibly TRBD1 for D (5 bases). Trimming removed 5 bases at V and 10 bases at J, with 14 bases between. The length of the CDR3 is 12 residues. Germline V gene sequence: CDR1 SGHAT, CDR2 FQNNGV. CDR3 region: CASSRERGGAFF. The CDR3 bases are TGTGCCAGCAGCCGGGAGAGGGGAGGAGCTTTCTTT.

The V gene is TRBV7-9, the J gene TRBJ1-5; no clear D gene. Germline V gene lookup returns CDR1 SEHNR and CDR2 FQNEAQ (reference sequence). The CDR3 is 16 residues long. V shed 4 bases and J shed 0 bases, with 13 bases lying between them. The CDR3 here is CASSSAGTNSNQPQHF. As DNA, the CDR3 is TGTGCCAGCAGCTCGGCAGGAACGAATAGCAATCAGCCCCAGCATTTT.

The V and J genes are TRBV25-1 and TRBJ2-1; D possibly corresponds to TRBD2 (6 bases). Trimming pared 6 bases from V and 4 bases from J, leaving 16 bases between. This CDR3 is 15 amino acids long. Germline V gives CDR1 MGHDK, CDR2 SYGVNS. CDR3 nucleotide sequence: TGTGCCAGCAGGGGTCCGGGGGAGTCTTACAATGAGCAGTTCTTC. As protein: CASRGPGESYNEQFF.

The gene calls are TRBV19 and TRBJ1-5, with a possible D match to TRBD1 (6 bases). The CDR3 is 16 amino acids. V was clipped by 4 bases and J by 3 bases, with 16 bases between them. Germline CDR1 is LNHDA and CDR2 is SQIVND (reference sequence). The CDR3 DNA is TGTGCCAGTAGTACCTTCAGGGGAGTTGTCAATCAGCCCCAGCATTTT. Its translation is CASSTFRGVVNQPQHF. The whole variable domain, remainder taken from reference TRBV19 and TRBJ1-5, is DGGITQSPKYLFRKEGQNVTLSCEQNLNHDAMYWYRQDPGQGLRLIYYSQIVNDFQKGDIAEGYSVSREKKESFPLTVTSAQKNPTAFYLCASSTFRGVVNQPQHFGDGTRLSIL.

V gene TRBV18 combines with J gene TRBJ2-2; possibly TRBD1 for D (5 bases). Germline loops: CDR1 KGHSH, CDR2 LQKENI. The V end lost 3 bases, the J end lost 3 bases, and 11 bases lay between the germline ends. The CDR3 length is 15 residues. Written as DNA, the CDR3 is TGTGCCAGCTCACCCTATACAGGTGACACCGGGGAGCTGTTTTTT. This encodes CASSPYTGDTGELFF.

This rearrangement joins TRBV5-6 to TRBJ1-2; 7 nucleotides align to TRBD1. V trimming: 4 bases; J trimming: 4 bases; junction bases outside the gene matches: 19. Germline CDR1 reads SGHDT; CDR2 reads YYEEEE. The CDR3 sequence is 18 residues long. The DNA of the CDR3 is TGTGCCAGCAGCGGAGGGACAGCCCGGCGGATGGTACTCTATGGCTACACCTTC. Protein product: CASSGGTARRMVLYGYTF.

V gene TRBV7-9 combines with J gene TRBJ2-2; D remains ambiguous. This CDR3 has 15 amino acids. V lost 0 bases and J lost 5, with 10 bases in between. The germline gives CDR1 SEHNR, CDR2 FQNEAQ (reference sequence). CDR3 residues: CASSLAGAGTGELFF. CDR3 DNA: TGTGCCAGCAGCTTAGCGGGCGCAGGTACCGGGGAGCTGTTTTTT.

The chain has TRBV27 and TRBJ1-1, with D possibly TRBD1 on 5 matching bases. Trimming left V 2 bases short and J 2 bases short, with 12 bases between. In germline, CDR1 is MNHEY, CDR2 SMNVEV (reference sequence). The CDR3 runs to 15 residues. The CDR3 DNA follows: TGTGCCAGCAGTTTAATCTCGGGGGGAAACACTGAAGCTTTCTTT. Its translation: CASSLISGGNTEAFF.